Below, one T cell receptor (beta chain) is given with its context. The table came from immunoSEQ multiplex PCR; TCRdb's copy has only in-frame clones and leaves some out. The sample carries approximately 40,000 clones, about 92% recorded once. The source of the sample is a study of T cell changes during pregnancy in multiple sclerosis. Germline V lookup: CDR1 MNHEY, CDR2 SMNVEV (reference sequence). CDR3 length: 14 residues. Trimming removed 6 bases from V and 1 base from J; junction bases left unmatched: 3. The chain uses TRBV27 and TRBJ1-5; 7 bases are a match to TRBD1. The specimen comprised CD8+ T cells from peripheral blood mononuclear cells, sampled in the third trimester of pregnancy. This TCR was sampled from a female donor with multiple sclerosis, enrolled in a pregnancy study. CDR3 residues: CASRTGASNQPQHF. The CDR3 DNA sequence: TGTGCCAGCAGAACAGGGGCGAGCAATCAGCCCCAGCATTTT.